What follows are 21 T cell receptor beta chains derived from one specimen sequenced in a study of T-cell reconstitution after alpha-beta-depleted transplantation in children. The TCRbeta library was prepared with unique molecular identifiers. TCRdb reanalysed the PCR reads using MiXCR and keeps one entry per CDR3 protein. The table has about 220,000 distinct CDR3 sequences, approximately 19% seen once. This specimen consisted of PBMCs, mostly from graft donor cells, obtained 360 days after TCRalphabeta/CD19-depleted stem cell transplant. All receptors come from a male patient aged 2-9 years who had a stem cell transplant for acute lymphoblastic leukemia, so the T cells may come from the graft donor.

The V gene is TRBV5-6, the J gene TRBJ2-7; TRBD1 agrees at 8 bases. The V segment lost 3 bases and the J segment 0 bases; nucleotides outside the gene matches: 5. In germline, CDR1 is SGHDT, CDR2 YYEEEE. CDR3 size: 15 residues. This CDR3 is CASSWGTGFSYEQYF. Here the CDR3 DNA reads TGTGCCAGCAGCTGGGGGACAGGCTTCTCCTACGAGCAGTACTTC.

The chain employs TRBV4-2 and TRBJ2-3; weak D call: TRBD2 (6 bases). In germline, CDR1 is LGHNA, CDR2 YNFKEQ. The CDR3 loop spans 19 amino acids. V shed 4 bases and J shed 0 bases, with 23 bases lying between them. For the CDR3, the DNA is TGTGCCAGCAGCCTACATTTTATGAGGGCGGGGACTAGCACAGATACGCAGTATTTT. It translates to CASSLHFMRAGTSTDTQYF.

This clonotype came up a few times. The rearrangement links TRBV7-9 to TRBJ2-7; 7 bases are shared with TRBD2. This CDR3 spans 12 amino acids. V gave up 10 bases and J gave up 4 bases; unmatched junction bases: 7. From germline, CDR1 is SEHNR and CDR2 FQNEAQ (reference sequence). The CDR3: CATLGEGYEQYF. For the CDR3, the DNA is TGTGCCACCCTTGGGGAGGGATACGAGCAGTACTTC. Variable domain in full (rest from reference TRBV7-9 and TRBJ2-7): DTGVSQNPRHKITKRGQNVTFRCDPISEHNRLYWYRQTLGQGPEFLTYFQNEAQLEKSRLLSDRFSAERPKGSFSTLEIQRTEQGDSAMYLCATLGEGYEQYFGPGTRLTVT.

The chain joins TRBV15 to TRBJ2-5; 7 nucleotides agree with TRBD2. The CDR3 runs 15 residues. Germline-derived CDR1 and CDR2 are LNHNV and YYDKDF (reference sequence). The ends lost 5 bases at V and 3 bases at J; junction bases unmatched: 9. The CDR3 here is CATSWDPGGKETQYF. The CDR3 region has the DNA TGTGCCACCAGCTGGGACCCGGGAGGAAAAGAGACCCAGTACTTC.

The rearrangement joins TRBV6-5 to TRBJ2-5; 12 bases map to TRBD2. CDR1 is MNHEY and CDR2 is SVGAGI in the germline V gene. The ends lost 3 bases at V and 4 bases at J; junction bases unmatched: 12. CDR3 length: 18 amino acids. The CDR3 DNA is TGTGCCAGCAGTTATATCCCCCTAGCGGGAGGGCCAACAGAGACCCAGTACTTC. This encodes CASSYIPLAGGPTETQYF.

This clonotype was detected only a few times. This rearrangement joins TRBV4-1 to TRBJ2-7; D not certain. Germline V CDR1 and CDR2: MGHRA, YSYEKL. This CDR3 is 15 amino acids long. V was clipped by 0 bases and J by 2 bases, with 11 bases between them. In nucleotides, the CDR3 is TGCGCCAGCAGCCAAGATTCAGGCAGGACCTACGAGCAGTACTTC. Its translation: CASSQDSGRTYEQYF.

V is TRBV5-5 and J is TRBJ1-4; D remains ambiguous. V gave up 1 base and J gave up 0 bases, with 7 bases separating them. CDR3 length equals 15 residues. In germline, CDR1 is SGHKS, CDR2 YYEKEE (reference sequence). CDR3 sequence reads: CASSLYLSTNEKLFF. The CDR3 nucleotides read TGTGCCAGCAGCTTGTACCTGTCAACTAATGAAAAACTGTTTTTT. The whole variable domain, remainder taken from reference TRBV5-5 and TRBJ1-4, is DAGVTQSPTHLIKTRGQQVTLRCSPISGHKSVSWYQQVLGQGPQFIFQYYEKEERGRGNFPDRFSARQFPNYSSELNVNALLLGDSALYLCASSLYLSTNEKLFFGSGTQLSVL.

This clonotype came up a few times. The genes are TRBV6-1 and TRBJ2-7; 10 nucleotides agree with TRBD1. The ends lost 8 bases at V and 2 bases at J; junction bases unmatched: 6. The germline gives CDR1 MNHNS, CDR2 SASEGT. The CDR3 sequence is 14 residues long. The CDR3 region is CASRSGTGAYEQYF. CDR3 nucleotide sequence: TGTGCCAGCCGGAGTGGGACAGGGGCCTACGAGCAGTACTTC.

This clonotype has a handful of counts. This rearrangement joins TRBV6-5 to TRBJ2-7; D gene ambiguous. The germline gives CDR1 MNHEY, CDR2 SVGAGI. The CDR3 contains 12 residues. The V gene lost 6 bases and the J gene lost 4 bases, with 10 bases spanning the gap. The CDR3 spells CASSKGYYEQYF. In DNA, the CDR3 is TGTGCCAGCAGCAAGGGTTATTACGAGCAGTACTTC.

The V gene is TRBV29-1, the J gene TRBJ1-1; tentatively, D is TRBD1 (5 bases). Germline V CDR1 and CDR2: SQVTM, ANQGSEA. Trimming removed 6 bases at V and 7 bases at J, with 18 bases between. The CDR3 has 13 residues. CDR3 residues: CSVGGRVAIEAFF. The CDR3 DNA reads as TGCAGCGTGGGCGGCAGGGTTGCCATTGAAGCTTTCTTT. The entire variable domain, with the rest obtained from reference TRBV29-1 and TRBJ1-1, is as follows: SAVISQKPSRDICQRGTSLTIQCQVDSQVTMMFWYRQQPGQSLTLIATANQGSEATYESGFVIDKFPISRPNLTFSTLTVSNMSPEDSSIYLCSVGGRVAIEAFFGQGTRLTVV.

In its sample, this clonotype was seen a few times. The rearrangement uses TRBV6-1 and TRBJ1-1; TRBD1 might be the D (6 bases). Germline CDR1 reads MNHNS; CDR2 reads SASEGT. CDR3 length equals 13 residues. With 6 bases removed from V and 5 bases from J, the gap between germline ends came to 13 bases. Written as DNA, the CDR3 is TGTGCCAGCAGGCCTGGGAGGGGGACTGAAGCTTTCTTT. Its translation is CASRPGRGTEAFF.

The V gene is TRBV15, the J gene TRBJ2-1, with 9 bases lining up with TRBD2. The V gene end was trimmed by 0 bases and the J gene end by 2 bases; junction bases not matched to a gene: 2. The germline gives CDR1 LNHNV, CDR2 YYDKDF (reference sequence). CDR3 size: 16 residues. Here the CDR3 reads CATSREGGGAYNEQFF. Here the CDR3 DNA reads TGTGCCACCAGCAGAGAAGGCGGGGGGGCCTACAATGAGCAGTTCTTC.

This clonotype appeared a few times. The V gene is TRBV12-3 or TRBV12-4, the J gene TRBJ2-5; 10 nucleotides align to TRBD1. V dropped 8 bases and J dropped 5; count of bases not matched to a gene: 8. The CDR3 is 14 amino acids. The CDR3, as DNA: TGTGCCAGCGGACCGGGACAGGGGACGGAGACCCAGTACTTC. Translating it yields CASGPGQGTETQYF.

In its sample, this clonotype was seen many times. J is TRBJ1-5 and V is TRBV5-1, with 10 bases that match TRBD1. With V trimmed by 4 bases and J by 7 bases, 5 bases remained unmatched. CDR1 is SGHRS, CDR2 YFSETQ, per germline. The CDR3 extends over 14 amino acids. CDR3 in amino acids: CASSRGTGEQPQHF. DNA of the CDR3: TGCGCCAGCAGCAGGGGGACAGGGGAACAGCCCCAGCATTTT.

The genes are TRBV5-1 and TRBJ2-3, with 7 bases lining up with TRBD1. Trimming removed 0 bases from V and 1 base from J; junction bases left unmatched: 2. Germline V gene lookup returns CDR1 SGHRS and CDR2 YFSETQ. The CDR3 totals 15 residues. The CDR3, as DNA: TGCGCCAGCAGCTTGGGAACAGGGGGCACAGATACGCAGTATTTT. Protein sequence: CASSLGTGGTDTQYF.

J is TRBJ2-5 and V is TRBV2; 8 nucleotides align to TRBD2. The CDR3 contains 16 residues. The germline V gene encodes CDR1 SNHLY and CDR2 FYNNEI. V lost 2 bases to trimming and J lost 3 bases; unmatched junction nucleotides: 8. The CDR3 here is CASSELVRGGKETQYF. The CDR3 DNA reads TGTGCCAGCAGTGAACTCGTTCGGGGGGGTAAAGAGACCCAGTACTTC.

This clonotype was seen more than once but under ten times. This chain joins TRBV6-1 and TRBJ2-1; the match to TRBD2 covers 10 bases. There are 15 residues in the CDR3. V shed 6 bases, J shed 4 bases, and the junction held 6 bases outside the gene matches. CDR1 is MNHNS and CDR2 is SASEGT in the germline V gene. The CDR3: CASRAGTSAYNEQFF. The CDR3, as DNA: TGTGCCAGCAGGGCCGGGACTAGCGCTTACAATGAGCAGTTCTTC.

Here the CDR3 reads CASSDPRGFTYEQYF. In DNA form, the CDR3 reads TGTGCCAGCAGTGACCCTCGGGGTTTCACCTACGAGCAGTACTTC. The genes are TRBV25-1 and TRBJ2-7, with a tentative D call TRBD2 (5 bases). V lost 3 bases and J 2 bases, leaving 14 bases between the germline ends. The germline gives CDR1 MGHDK, CDR2 SYGVNS. The CDR3 has 15 residues.

CDR3 bases: TGCGCCAGCAGCTTGGCCGAGTCGGACACCGGGGAGCAGTACTTC. Its translation: CASSLAESDTGEQYF. J is TRBJ2-7 and V is TRBV5-1; D might be TRBD1 (5 bases). V was pared by 0 bases and J by 7 bases, with 17 bases between. Germline CDR1 is SGHRS and CDR2 is YFSETQ. The length of the CDR3 is 15 residues.

This clonotype has just one count. At one end, the junction sequence differs from germline, possibly due to a read error. The rearrangement uses TRBV2 and TRBJ2-1; the D call may be TRBD1 or TRBD2 (5 bases each). CDR3 length: 19 residues. Germline V gene data show CDR1 as SNHLY and CDR2 as FYNNEI. CDR3 residues: CTSSNPPGPKLPTYNEQFF. The CDR3 nucleotides are TGTACCAGCAGTAATCCCCCGGGACCAAAACTACCGACCTACAATGAGCAGTTCTTC.

The rearrangement uses TRBV7-6 and TRBJ2-1; no clear D. Trimming shortened V by 2 bases and J by 4 bases, and 9 bases separated the two germline ends. Per the germline V gene, CDR1 is SGHVS and CDR2 is FNYEAQ. There are 14 residues in the CDR3. The CDR3 region is CASSLFGRYNEQFF. DNA of the CDR3: TGTGCCAGCAGCTTATTCGGACGGTACAATGAGCAGTTCTTC.